The 8 T cell receptor beta chains given below trace back to one sample, sequenced in a study of identical twins. MiXCR, applied by TCRdb to the 5' RACE reads, yields one record per CDR3 protein. This table holds 450,000 to 650,000 distinct CDR3 sequences, over 12% found once. The same sample was also used in a study of yellow fever vaccine responses in identical twins.

Sequencing was done on a sample of CD4+ T cells sorted from blood. All receptors derive from a woman between 18 and 30 years old in good health.

The chain carries TRBV20-1 and TRBJ2-5, with D perhaps matching TRBD1 (6 bases). The V gene's germline CDR1 is DFQATT and CDR2 SNEGSKA (reference sequence). The CDR3 spans 12 residues. V was pared by 3 bases and J by 5 bases, with 10 bases between. CDR3 bases: TGCAGTGCTAGCACAGGGTGGGAGACCCAGTACTTC. Translation: CSASTGWETQYF.

The CDR3 region is CASHLGSFDTDTQYF. Written as DNA, the CDR3 is TGTGCCAGCCATCTGGGAAGTTTTGACACAGATACGCAGTATTTT. This sequence joins TRBV28 and TRBJ2-3; D unresolved. The V end was cut by 8 bases, the J end by 2 bases, with 17 bases between. The CDR3 covers 15 residues. Looked up from germline, CDR1 is MDHEN and CDR2 is SYDVKM.

A single count supports this clonotype. Its ends do not fully match the called genes, so a read error is possible. V gene TRBV12-3 or TRBV12-4 combines with J gene TRBJ2-2, with a possible D match to TRBD1 (6 bases). This CDR3 region has 15 residues. The CDR3 spells CTSSLSQGNTGELFF. CDR3 DNA sequence: TGTACCAGCAGTTTGTCACAGGGGAACACCGGGGAGCTGTTTTTT.

The V gene is TRBV20-1, the J gene TRBJ2-1; D is unresolved. CDR3 length: 12 amino acids. Per germline, CDR1 DFQATT and CDR2 SNEGSKA (reference sequence). V lost 6 bases and J lost 2, with 8 bases in between. In nucleotides, the CDR3 is TGCAGTGCCCCGGTCGCCTACAATGAGCAGTTCTTC. Translation: CSAPVAYNEQFF.

The chain employs TRBV5-1 and TRBJ2-5; D gene ambiguous. V was trimmed by 0 bases and J by 7 bases, leaving 13 bases between them. The CDR3 spans 14 residues. Germline V gives CDR1 SGHRS, CDR2 YFSETQ. The CDR3 DNA is TGCGCCAGCAGCTTGGACGACGGTTCGGGGACCCAGTACTTC. Residues: CASSLDDGSGTQYF.

This clonotype was counted a few times. The V gene is TRBV29-1, the J gene TRBJ2-3; D possibly corresponds to TRBD1 (5 bases). The germline gives CDR1 SQVTM, CDR2 ANQGSEA. The V gene lost 2 bases and the J gene lost 0 bases, with 21 bases spanning the gap. The CDR3 runs to 18 residues. Written as DNA, the CDR3 is TGCAGCGTTGAAAGGGTGCTCAGGGCCAAAACTAGCACAGATACGCAGTATTTT. Amino acids: CSVERVLRAKTSTDTQYF.

The chain carries TRBV24-1 and TRBJ2-2, with a possible D match to TRBD2 (6 bases). Trimming stripped 0 bases from V and 1 base from J, with 11 bases between. The germline V gene has CDR1 KGHDR and CDR2 SFDVKD. The CDR3 consists of 17 residues. CDR3 sequence: CATSDLGGLENTGELFF. The CDR3 coding sequence is TGTGCCACCAGTGATTTGGGGGGACTGGAGAACACCGGGGAGCTGTTTTTT.

This clonotype was picked up many times. The chain employs TRBV12-3 or TRBV12-4 and TRBJ2-1; 16 bases are shared with TRBD2. The CDR3 consists of 14 residues. With 5 bases clipped from V and 10 bases from J, the junction kept 2 bases outside the gene matches. The CDR3 sequence: CASSAGLAGGEQFF. In DNA form, the CDR3 reads TGTGCCAGCAGTGCGGGACTAGCGGGGGGGGAGCAGTTCTTC.